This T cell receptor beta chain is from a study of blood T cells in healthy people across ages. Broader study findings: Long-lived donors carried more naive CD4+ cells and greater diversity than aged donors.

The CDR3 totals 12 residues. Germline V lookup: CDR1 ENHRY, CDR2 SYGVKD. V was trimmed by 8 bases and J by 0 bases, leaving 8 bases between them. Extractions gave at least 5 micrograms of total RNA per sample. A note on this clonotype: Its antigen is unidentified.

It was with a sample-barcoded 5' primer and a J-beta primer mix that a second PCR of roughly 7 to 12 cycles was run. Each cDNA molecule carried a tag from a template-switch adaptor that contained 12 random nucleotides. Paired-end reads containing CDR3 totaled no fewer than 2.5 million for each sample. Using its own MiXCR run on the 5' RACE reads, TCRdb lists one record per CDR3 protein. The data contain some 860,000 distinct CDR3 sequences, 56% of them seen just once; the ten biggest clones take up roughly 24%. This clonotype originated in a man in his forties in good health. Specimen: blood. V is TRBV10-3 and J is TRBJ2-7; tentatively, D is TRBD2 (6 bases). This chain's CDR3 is CAIRGSSYEQYF. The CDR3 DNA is TGTGCCATCCGGGGGAGCTCCTACGAGCAGTACTTC.